The 22 T cell receptor beta chains below were found in one sample sequenced in a study of blood T cell repertoires in COVID-19. Data came from immunoSEQ multiplex PCR; TCRdb stores just in-frame clones and leaves some out. The table includes 200,000 or so clones, 65% to 85% detected once. Sequenced sample: PBMCs or T cells enriched from blood (not recorded which). The receptors were sampled from a man aged 35-49 years who had recovered from COVID-19.

This clone was seen a handful of times. CDR3 amino acids: CASRLDSTGELFF. CDR3 DNA: TGTGCCAGCAGACTGGACAGTACCGGGGAGCTGTTTTTT. This chain links TRBV12-3 or TRBV12-4 with TRBJ2-2; D is possibly TRBD1 (6 bases). Between the trimmed V and J ends, which lost 6 bases and 5 bases, there was a span of 10 bases. The CDR3 extends over 13 amino acids.

The V and J genes are TRBV5-1 and TRBJ2-7; 8 nucleotides align to TRBD1. Germline V CDR1 and CDR2: SGHRS, YFSETQ. J lost 6 bases, V lost 4 bases, and 9 bases had no gene match. The CDR3 contains 14 residues. The CDR3 nucleotides are TGCGCCAGCAGCATCGACAGGGGTAACGGCGAGCAGTACTTC. Translating it yields CASSIDRGNGEQYF.

This rearrangement joins TRBV5-4 to TRBJ2-3; possibly TRBD2 for D (6 bases). Germline V gene lookup returns CDR1 SGHNT and CDR2 YYREEE (reference sequence). Deletions cut 4 bases from V and 5 bases from J, with 14 bases between. This CDR3 contains 14 residues. In DNA form, the CDR3 reads TGTGCCAGCAGCACTGGGACTTTGGTAGATACGCAGTATTTT. It codes for CASSTGTLVDTQYF.

The chain has TRBV28 and TRBJ1-2, with 9 bases lining up with TRBD1. Losses at the gene ends were 6 bases for V and 4 bases for J; bases not matched to a gene: 6. The CDR3 has 14 residues. Germline-derived CDR1 and CDR2 are MDHEN and SYDVKM. This CDR3 is CASSTGGGGYGYTF. CDR3 DNA sequence: TGTGCCAGCAGCACAGGGGGCGGGGGCTATGGCTACACCTTC.

This clone was found once. J is TRBJ2-7 and V is TRBV11-1; no definite D call. The germline CDR1 and CDR2 sequences are SGHAT and FQDESV (reference sequence). Between the trimmed V and J ends, which lost 4 bases and 2 bases, there was a span of 9 bases. CDR3 length equals 13 residues. For the CDR3, the DNA is TGTGCCAGCAGCTCCGACAAACCCTACGAGCAGTACTTC. Amino acids: CASSSDKPYEQYF.

The V call is TRBV5-1, the J call TRBJ2-1; TRBD2 matches at 11 bases. V trimming: 1 base; J trimming: 9 bases; junction bases outside the gene matches: 9. The CDR3 contains 16 residues. CDR1 is SGHRS and CDR2 is YFSETQ in the germline V gene. CDR3 sequence: CASSLIVAGGPREQFF. In DNA form, the CDR3 reads TGCGCCAGCAGCTTGATCGTAGCGGGGGGGCCTCGTGAGCAGTTCTTC.

This chain uses TRBV24-1 with TRBJ2-1; 10 bases match TRBD1. CDR1 is KGHDR, CDR2 SFDVKD, per germline. The CDR3 has 16 residues. Unmatched junction bases numbered 3, after V lost 2 bases and J lost 3 bases. CDR3 region: CATSDWGQGNYNEQFF. DNA for the CDR3: TGTGCCACCAGTGATTGGGGACAGGGGAACTACAATGAGCAGTTCTTC.

The gene calls are TRBV2 and TRBJ1-1; D call uncertain. Looked up from germline, CDR1 is SNHLY and CDR2 is FYNNEI. Trimming removed 5 bases from V and 7 bases from J, with 8 bases in between. The CDR3 extends over 11 amino acids. The CDR3 protein is CASSREDEAFF. CDR3 nucleotide sequence: TGTGCCAGCAGTCGCGAGGATGAAGCTTTCTTT. The complete variable domain, with remaining parts taken from reference TRBV2 and TRBJ1-1, reads EPEVTQTPSHQVTQMGQEVILRCVPISNHLYFYWYRQILGQKVEFLVSFYNNEISEKSEIFDDQFSVERPDGSNFTLKIRSTKLEDSAMYFCASSREDEAFFGQGTRLTVV.

This clone was counted once. The rearrangement links TRBV11-2 to TRBJ1-6; 11 bases align to TRBD1. V shed 4 bases, J shed 0 bases, and the junction held 5 bases outside the gene matches. The germline V gene has CDR1 SGHAT and CDR2 FQNNGV. The CDR3 extends over 18 amino acids. DNA of the CDR3: TGTGCCAGCAGCTCGAGGACAGGGGGCAGCTCCTATAATTCACCCCTCCACTTT. Translating it yields CASSSRTGGSSYNSPLHF.

This chain joins TRBV28 and TRBJ2-7, with a tentative D call TRBD2 (5 bases). Germline V lookup: CDR1 MDHEN, CDR2 SYDVKM. This CDR3 region has 14 residues. Trimming stripped 8 bases from V and 5 bases from J, with 19 bases between. CDR3 coding DNA: TGTGCCAGCTCCTTAGGTACCCCCGGGGACGAGCAGTACTTC. Residues: CASSLGTPGDEQYF.

This clone came up once. The chain joins TRBV4-1 to TRBJ2-2; D might be TRBD1 (5 bases). The germline gives CDR1 MGHRA, CDR2 YSYEKL. CDR3 length: 15 amino acids. The germline V and J ends were trimmed by 3 bases and 4 bases, with 12 bases remaining between them. The CDR3 DNA reads as TGCGCCAGCAGCCAGGGTCGACAGAGCACCGGGGAGCTGTTTTTT. It translates to CASSQGRQSTGELFF.

V is TRBV11-2 and J is TRBJ1-4, with 8 bases matching TRBD1. Trimming cost V 5 bases and J 4 bases; bases outside gene matches: 6. CDR3 length equals 15 residues. Germline CDR1 is SGHAT and CDR2 is FQNNGV. CDR3 residues: CASSVQGASNEKLFF. The CDR3 bases are TGTGCCAGCAGCGTCCAGGGGGCCAGTAATGAAAAACTGTTTTTT. Full variable domain (outside the CDR3, taken from reference TRBV11-2 and TRBJ1-4): EAGVAQSPRYKIIEKRQSVAFWCNPISGHATLYWYQQILGQGPKLLIQFQNNGVVDDSQLPKDRFSAERLKGVDSTLKIQPAKLEDSAVYLCASSVQGASNEKLFFGSGTQLSVL.

The chain links TRBV4-1 to TRBJ1-4; D uncertain. Trimming left V 1 base short and J 0 bases short, with 6 bases between. The CDR3 is 15 amino acids. Germline V gives CDR1 MGHRA, CDR2 YSYEKL. The CDR3 DNA follows: TGCGCCAGCAGCCAAGGGGAGGCAACTAATGAAAAACTGTTTTTT. Protein: CASSQGEATNEKLFF.

V gene TRBV6-4 combines with J gene TRBJ1-5, with TRBD1 as a possible D gene (6 bases). CDR1 is MRHNA, CDR2 SNTAGT, per germline. The CDR3 extends over 15 amino acids. V lost 6 bases, J lost 2 bases, and 14 bases lay in between. This chain's CDR3 is CASRREEGGNQPQHF. CDR3 DNA: TGTGCCAGCAGACGGGAGGAGGGGGGCAATCAGCCCCAGCATTTT.

V and J are TRBV10-3 and TRBJ1-1; D possibly corresponds to TRBD1 (6 bases). Per germline, CDR1 ENHRY and CDR2 SYGVKD. Trimming pared 8 bases from V and 5 bases from J, leaving 15 bases between. This CDR3 comprises 13 residues. CDR3 loop: CAIASRGWTEAFF. DNA of the CDR3: TGTGCCATCGCTAGCAGGGGATGGACTGAAGCTTTCTTT.

The chain uses TRBV28 and TRBJ1-1; D ambiguous. This CDR3 has 15 residues. Trimming pared 6 bases from V and 3 bases from J, leaving 17 bases between. Germline values: CDR1 MDHEN, CDR2 SYDVKM. CDR3 amino acids: CASRASFFYHTEAFF. The CDR3 bases are TGTGCCAGCAGGGCTTCCTTTTTTTACCACACTGAAGCTTTCTTT.

This clone was counted once. V and J are TRBV5-4 and TRBJ2-3; D uncertain. Germline values: CDR1 SGHNT, CDR2 YYREEE (reference sequence). Trimming took 2 bases from V and 5 from J, leaving 9 bases between them. The CDR3 consists of 13 residues. The CDR3 spells CASSFDNGDTQYF. CDR3 DNA sequence: TGTGCCAGCAGCTTCGACAACGGAGATACGCAGTATTTT.

The chain couples TRBV6-6 to TRBJ1-1; D is possibly TRBD1 (6 bases). Germline V gene lookup returns CDR1 MNHNY and CDR2 SVGAGI (reference sequence). Deletions cut 0 bases from V and 7 bases from J, with 12 bases between. The CDR3 length is 14 residues. This chain's CDR3 is CASSYSRGFIEAFF. The CDR3 DNA sequence: TGTGCCAGCAGTTACTCAAGGGGGTTTATTGAAGCTTTCTTT.

CDR3 sequence: CASSSGTARNEKLFF. DNA for the CDR3: TGCGCCAGCAGCTCCGGGACAGCGCGTAATGAAAAACTGTTTTTT. The V call is TRBV5-1, the J call TRBJ1-4, with 7 bases aligning to TRBD1. Losses at the gene ends were 3 bases for V and 4 bases for J; bases not matched to a gene: 6. Looked up from germline, CDR1 is SGHRS and CDR2 is YFSETQ. This CDR3 contains 15 residues.

The CDR3 spells CASSLARGLNQPQHF. Here the CDR3 DNA reads TGTGCCAGCAGCTTAGCCAGGGGGCTTAATCAGCCCCAGCATTTT. The V gene is TRBV7-8, the J gene TRBJ1-5; 8 positions match TRBD1. Germline V gene lookup returns CDR1 SGHVS and CDR2 FQNEAQ. Unmatched junction bases numbered 2, after V lost 0 bases and J lost 4 bases. This CDR3 has 15 amino acids.

V and J are TRBV7-8 and TRBJ1-2; TRBD1 agrees at 8 bases. After removal of 7 bases from V and 0 bases from J, the junction contained 7 bases not matched to a gene. The CDR3 has 15 amino acids. The V gene's germline CDR1 is SGHVS and CDR2 FQNEAQ. The CDR3 sequence: CASTSTGAPNYGYTF. The CDR3 DNA reads TGTGCCAGCACTTCGACAGGGGCACCTAACTATGGCTACACCTTC.

This rearrangement joins TRBV27 to TRBJ2-5; a weak D match, TRBD2 (5 bases). V dropped 4 bases and J dropped 5 bases, with 17 bases sitting between them. This CDR3 contains 15 residues. Germline CDR1 is MNHEY and CDR2 is SMNVEV (reference sequence). Here the CDR3 reads CASSSTRTPAETQYF. As DNA, the CDR3 is TGTGCCAGCAGTTCGACCCGGACTCCGGCCGAGACCCAGTACTTC.